Sequencing of this T cell receptor beta chain was carried out in a study of T cells in Graves' hyperthyroidism and ophthalmopathy (dated by TCRdb to between 2018 and 2021). About the full investigation: Peripheral blood samples were taken at initial diagnosis, before any treatment was given. A discovery cohort of roughly 100 patients, about 40 with Graves' ophthalmopathy and 57 with stable Graves' hyperthyroidism, was used to find distinguishing TCR V-J signatures. Whether ophthalmopathy could be predicted prospectively was tested in an independent validation cohort made up of about 18 hyperthyroidism patients plus 17 patients who later progressed to ophthalmopathy. The 95 to 100 discovery patients were divided at random into training and test sets in a 7:3 ratio. Thyroid tissue and blood T-cell repertoires from six Graves' hyperthyroidism patients were also compared in the study. Once sampling was done, hyperthyroidism patients were given methimazole at a starting dose of 30 mg daily, whereas ophthalmopathy patients were given high-dose intravenous methylprednisolone. TCR Vbeta CDR3 sequencing of 140 or so peripheral blood samples (roughly 43 ophthalmopathy, roughly 72 hyperthyroidism and some 17 progressor patients) is reported in the paper. Summary of the overall study and its limitations: In validation, progression to ophthalmopathy was predicted by the model with approximately 67% sensitivity and 72.22% specificity, a median of around 5.9 months before onset. Most expanded thyroid clonotypes (frequency above 0.001) were also found in blood, which suggests that blood repertoires may mirror thyroid immune responses. Sample size was not statistically predetermined, and investigators were not blinded to group allocation. In cross-validation, a model built on a 13 V-J signature told ophthalmopathy apart from stable hyperthyroidism with approximately 90% sensitivity and around 83% specificity, and in testing the same model reached 80%/75%.

Per the germline V gene, MNHNS is the CDR1 and SASEGT is the CDR2. The CDR3, cysteine through phenylalanine, is 13 amino acids long. Only CDR3 DNA remains: 39 bases, in frame from the first base. At the junction V is shortened by 7 bases and J by 1 base, with 10 bases in between. The TCR beta CDR3 regions were amplified from RNA transcripts. For the first round of RT-PCR on the TCR CDR3, the HTBI primer set was used together with the Qiagen OneStep RT-PCR kit. The libraries were constructed in a second round of multiplex PCR and then size-selected and purified. Libraries were sequenced paired-end with 100 bp reads on an Illumina HiSeq2000. The authors' pipeline ran thus. Raw data were processed with SOAPnuke, discarding reads with adapters, uncalled bases, mean Phred below 15, or no exact constant-primer or identifier match. COPE v1.2.5 was used to merge the high-quality paired reads, and each unique nucleotide sequence was defined as a clonotype. Clonotypes were aligned to IMGT TRBV, TRBD and TRBJ reference segments using MiTCR v1.1. Only V-J combinations with frequency above 0.0001, covering about 99% of repertoires, were analysed. The TCS score was defined as the ratio of F50 (clonal expansion) to E x V (chaos), calculated using BLOSUM62-based TCRdist between CDR3 peptides within each V-J. Welch's t-statistics and random forest reduced 450 to 600 V-J features to 13, which were used in a naive Bayes classifier (R e1071). The public sequencing data were trimmed at Q25 with fastp and processed into clonotypes with MiXCR by TCRdb, which kept only in-frame beta chains. Each entry merges the rows of one CDR3 protein and shows their most common DNA and genes. Here the V and J calls rest on TCRdb's processing, not on the authors' analysis. The table for this sample lists about 480,000 distinct CDR3 sequences; over 13% of them were counted only once. Clones ranked in the top ten supply roughly 17% of the sample.

Graves' hyperthyroidism was defined as stable when no progression to ophthalmopathy occurred over 18 months of follow-up. Hyperthyroidism patients were newly diagnosed, had a disease duration of under 2 months, and were aged 18 to 65 years. Any patient with an uncontrolled infection, another autoimmune disease, pregnancy or lactation was excluded. Diagnoses were established on the basis of clinical symptoms, serum thyroxine and TRAb, thyroid ultrasound, and orbital computed tomography. PBMCs were isolated from about 9.1 ml of fresh peripheral blood by Ficoll-Paque density gradient centrifugation. Trizol reagent was used to extract total RNA, and RNA quality was then checked on an Agilent 2100 Bioanalyzer. Many counts were recorded for this clonotype. Its antigen has not been determined. Base qualities are not at hand, and no much larger clone is one base apart.

The clonotype originates from a woman aged 18-29 years with Graves' hyperthyroidism. The chain was built from TRBV6-1 and TRBJ2-5; TRBD1 could be the D gene, as 6 bases match. What was sequenced was blood. This receptor carries the CDR3 CASTQGRQETQYF. The DNA reads as follows: TGTGCCAGCACACAGGGCCGCCAAGAGACCCAGTACTTC.